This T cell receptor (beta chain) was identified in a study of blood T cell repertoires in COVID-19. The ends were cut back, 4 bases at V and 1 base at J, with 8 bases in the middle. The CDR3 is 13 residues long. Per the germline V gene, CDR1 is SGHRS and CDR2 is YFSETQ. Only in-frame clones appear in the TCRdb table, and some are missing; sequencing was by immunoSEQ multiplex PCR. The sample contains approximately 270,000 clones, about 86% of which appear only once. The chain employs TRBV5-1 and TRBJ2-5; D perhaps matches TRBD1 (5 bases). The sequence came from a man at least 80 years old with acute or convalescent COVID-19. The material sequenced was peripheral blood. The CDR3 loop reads CASSPRVQETQYF. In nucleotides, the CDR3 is TGCGCCAGCAGCCCCAGGGTCCAAGAGACCCAGTACTTC.